The rows below give T cell receptor beta chains drawn from one sample of a study of T-cell reconstitution after alpha-beta-depleted transplantation in children. Using its own MiXCR run on the PCR reads, TCRdb lists one record per CDR3 protein. The sample has about 350,000 distinct CDR3 sequences, about an eighth seen once. The sample in question was PBMCs, obtained from the stem cell graft. Every receptor here comes from a human donor who donated a stem cell graft to a child with Fanconi anemia. Both conserved end residues are trimmed from each CDR3.

TRBJ2-3 | 14 | TRBV6-2/TRBV6-3 | ASSYERGGSTDTQY
TRBJ1-6 | 11 | TRBV15 | ATSRDFLQALH
TRBJ1-3 | 12 | TRBV20-1 | SAERGVSGNTIY
TRBJ2-5 | 13 | TRBV28 | ASSFDITFQETQY
TRBJ1-6 | 14 | TRBV5-8 | ASSLAGGSDISPLH
TRBJ2-5 | 13 | TRBV24-1 | ATSDFSQGRETQY
TRBJ1-2 | 14 | TRBV14 | ASSLRSEVSCLNYT
TRBJ2-2 | 15 | TRBV7-6 | ASSLEASGSNTGELF
TRBJ2-2 | 14 | TRBV5-1 | ASSLNGQGRTGELF
TRBJ2-1 | 17 | TRBV4-2 | ASSPRGGAGGPTNNEQF
TRBJ2-7 | 14 | TRBV4-1 | ASSQVFPGSSYEQY
TRBJ1-1 | 12 | TRBV7-9 | ASTAATPSSEAF
TRBJ2-2 | 13 | TRBV20-1 | SASPLIANTGELF
TRBJ2-5 | 15 | TRBV15 | ATSRGEFSGGGETQY
TRBJ2-1 | 13 | TRBV7-9 | ASSFLAAMDNEQF
TRBJ2-5 | 13 | TRBV7-9 | ASSPWEGGQETQY
TRBJ2-5 | 13 | TRBV4-1 | ASSKLQGSGETQY
TRBJ1-2 | 15 | TRBV5-1 | ASSLGNTGDTNYGYT
TRBJ1-3 | 14 | TRBV15 | ATSRDEGPYGNTIY
TRBJ2-1 | 10 | TRBV29-1 | SVENLRGEQF
TRBJ1-5 | 13 | TRBV4-3 | ASSQVEGANQPQH
TRBJ2-6 | 16 | TRBV12-3/TRBV12-4 | ASSLALGTATGANVLT
TRBJ2-5 | 12 | TRBV12-3/TRBV12-4 | ASSFAGPRETQY
TRBJ1-1 | 12 | TRBV2 | ASSLNYANTEAF
TRBJ2-1 | 11 | TRBV18 | ASSPTYYNEQF
TRBJ2-1 | 16 | TRBV11-2 | ASSSFGSSRESYNEQF
TRBJ2-2 | 12 | TRBV5-5 | ASSLDLGAGELF
TRBJ1-3 | 12 | TRBV7-9 | ASSLSWTGNTIY
TRBJ1-2 | 13 | TRBV7-2 | ASSPTRGGLDGYT
TRBJ1-2 | 11 | TRBV6-2/TRBV6-3 | ASSDRKWDGYT